The present T cell receptor beta chain was sequenced within a study of cytomegalovirus exposure and HLA in healthy donors. Study in general: The platform used for the 95 to 150 validation repertoires matched that of the 666 first-cohort repertoires, a later analysis reported.

As to this clone: Its antigen is not known.

Using immunoSEQ multiplex PCR, the repertoire was profiled, and TCRdb retains in-frame clones only, with some absent. The data show 150,000 to 250,000 clones, with 70% to 85% seen just once and around 15% held by the top ten. Study conclusions and caveats: It was reported that the classifier diagnosed cytomegalovirus status with high specificity and sensitivity in both the original and validation cohorts. Cytomegalovirus association was assigned to about 150 TCR beta chains. Many donors carried some public TCRs, although rarity characterized most TCR sequences.

The TCR originated in a woman aged 30 to 39 in good health and CMV-seropositive. The sequenced material came from PBMCs.

CDR3 nucleotide sequence: TGTGCCAGCAGCCCTGGACTAGCGGGCCTCTTTTACAATGAGCAGTTCTTC. Residues: CASSPGLAGLFYNEQFF. The J gene is TRBJ2-1, the V gene TRBV5-6; 11 positions match TRBD2. CDR1 and CDR2 from the germline V gene are SGHDT and YYEEEE. The ends lost 4 bases at V and 4 bases at J; junction bases unmatched: 10. There are 17 residues in the CDR3.